Below, one TCR beta chain is given with its context. Its antigen is as yet unknown. The sample is drawn from a study of T-cell memory formation after mild COVID-19. Background on the study: Clustering of TCRs was largely donor specific. Study results and limitations: Detection of some responders pre-infection suggested pre-existing cross-reactive memory T cells participated.

cDNA libraries for TCR alpha and TCR beta, carrying sample barcodes and UMIs, came from 5'RACE with constant-segment primers. TCRdb itself ran the 5' RACE reads through MiXCR, one entry per CDR3 protein. The data show 250,000 to 300,000 distinct CDR3 sequences, roughly 17% seen once. In germline, CDR1 is MGHRA, CDR2 YSYEKL. Trimming removed 0 bases at V and 6 bases at J, with 19 bases between. This CDR3 has 17 residues. The chain has TRBV4-1 and TRBJ2-3; TRBD1 or TRBD2 may be the D gene (6 bases each). The TCR sequence derives from a man in his late teens or twenties who had mild COVID-19 (a few samples of this study predate the infection). Cell type and time point are not known. The sample taken for sequencing was PBMCs or a T cell subset sorted from them (not recorded which). The CDR3 reads CASSQEGGYPQADTQYF. The CDR3 DNA sequence: TGCGCCAGCAGCCAAGAAGGGGGGTACCCTCAAGCCGATACGCAGTATTTT.